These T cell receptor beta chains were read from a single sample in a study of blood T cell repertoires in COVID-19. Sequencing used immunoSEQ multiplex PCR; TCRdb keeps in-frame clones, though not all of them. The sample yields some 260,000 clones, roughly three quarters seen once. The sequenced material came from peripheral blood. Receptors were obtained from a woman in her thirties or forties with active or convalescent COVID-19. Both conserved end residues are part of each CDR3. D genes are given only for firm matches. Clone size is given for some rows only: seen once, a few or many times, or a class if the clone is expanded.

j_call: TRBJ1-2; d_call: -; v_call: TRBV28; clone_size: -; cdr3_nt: TGTGCCAGCAGAAAAACAGGTTTCGCTAACTATGGCTACACCTTC; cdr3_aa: CASRKTGFANYGYTF
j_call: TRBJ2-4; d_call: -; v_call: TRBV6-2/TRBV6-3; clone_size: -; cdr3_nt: TGTGCCAGCAGTTACAATGTCCTAGCCAAAAACATTCAGTACTTC; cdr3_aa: CASSYNVLAKNIQYF
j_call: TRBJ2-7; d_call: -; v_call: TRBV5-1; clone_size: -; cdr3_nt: TGCGCCAGCAGCTTGGTGGGAGAGAATTCCTACGAGCAGTACTTC; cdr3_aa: CASSLVGENSYEQYF
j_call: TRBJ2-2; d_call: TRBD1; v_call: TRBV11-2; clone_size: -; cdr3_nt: TGTGCCAGCAGCCCGGGACAGGGCGGTAACACCGGGGAGCTGTTTTTT; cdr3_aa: CASSPGQGGNTGELFF
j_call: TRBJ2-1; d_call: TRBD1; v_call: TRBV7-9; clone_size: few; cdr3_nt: TGTGCCAGCAGGCGGGGACAGGGGAGAAATGAGCAGTTCTTC; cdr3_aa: CASRRGQGRNEQFF
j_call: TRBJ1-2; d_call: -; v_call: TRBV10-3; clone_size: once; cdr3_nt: TGTGCCACCGGAGGGACCTATGGCTACACCTTC; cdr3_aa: CATGGTYGYTF
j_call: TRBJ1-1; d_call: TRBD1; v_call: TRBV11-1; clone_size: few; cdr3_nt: TGTGCCAGCAGCCCGGAAGGGACAGGGTATGAAGCTTTCTTT; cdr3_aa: CASSPEGTGYEAFF
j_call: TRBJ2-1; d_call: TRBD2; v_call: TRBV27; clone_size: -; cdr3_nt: TGTGCCAGCAGTTTAATAGCGGGGGGGCGAAATGAGCAGTTCTTC; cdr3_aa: CASSLIAGGRNEQFF
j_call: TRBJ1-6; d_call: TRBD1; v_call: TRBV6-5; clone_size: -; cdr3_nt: TGTGCCAGCAGTCGACAAGAAAGGGGGCTACCCCTCCACTTT; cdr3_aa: CASSRQERGLPLHF
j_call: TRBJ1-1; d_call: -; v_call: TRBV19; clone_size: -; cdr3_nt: TGTGCCAGTAGCCTTCTACTAGGGATGAACACTGAAGCTTTCTTT; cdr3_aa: CASSLLLGMNTEAFF
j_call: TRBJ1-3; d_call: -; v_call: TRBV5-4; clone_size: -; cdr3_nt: TGTGCCAGCAGCTTGACCAGTGGAAACACCATATATTTT; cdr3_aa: CASSLTSGNTIYF
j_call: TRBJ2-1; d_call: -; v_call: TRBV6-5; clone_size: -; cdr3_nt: TGTGCCAGCAGCCGCAGGAATGAGCAGTTCTTC; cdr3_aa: CASSRRNEQFF
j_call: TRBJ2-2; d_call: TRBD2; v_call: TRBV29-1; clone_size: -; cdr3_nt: TGCAGCGTCGGTGGGACTAGCGGGGCTATCGGGGAGCTGTTTTTT; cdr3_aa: CSVGGTSGAIGELFF
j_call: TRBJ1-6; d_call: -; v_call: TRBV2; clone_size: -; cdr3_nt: TGTGCCAGCAGGGGCAGGGGACCCAATTCACCCCTCCACTTT; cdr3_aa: CASRGRGPNSPLHF
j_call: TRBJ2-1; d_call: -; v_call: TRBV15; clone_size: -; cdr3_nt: TGTGCCACCAGCAGAGATCTAGATGTAAATGAGCAGTTCTTC; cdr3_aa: CATSRDLDVNEQFF
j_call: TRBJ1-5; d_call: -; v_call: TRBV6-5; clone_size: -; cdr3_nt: TGTGCCAGCAGTTTTGTTCAGGGTGCTCCCCAGCATTTT; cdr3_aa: CASSFVQGAPQHF
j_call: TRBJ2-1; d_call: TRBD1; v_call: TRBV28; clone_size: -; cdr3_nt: TGTGCCAGCAGTTTTCAGGACAGGATTGCGAATGAGCAGTTCTTC; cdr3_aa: CASSFQDRIANEQFF
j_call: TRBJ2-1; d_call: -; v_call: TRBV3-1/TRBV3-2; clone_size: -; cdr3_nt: TGTGCCAGCAGCCGGCCAGGGATCTACAATGAGCAGTTCTTC; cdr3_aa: CASSRPGIYNEQFF
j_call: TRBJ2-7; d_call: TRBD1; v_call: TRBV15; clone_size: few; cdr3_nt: TGTGCCACTCAGGGGGCATTTTCCTACGAGCAGTACTTC; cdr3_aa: CATQGAFSYEQYF
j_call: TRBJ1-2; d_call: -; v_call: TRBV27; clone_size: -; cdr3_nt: TGTGCCAGCAGTTTAATCGGCAAACAGGCTTACTATGGCTACACCTTC; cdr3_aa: CASSLIGKQAYYGYTF
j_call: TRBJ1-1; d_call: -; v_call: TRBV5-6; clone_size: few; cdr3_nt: TGTGCCAGCAGCTTTCCGGGACATCGGAACACTGAAGCTTTCTTT; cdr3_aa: CASSFPGHRNTEAFF
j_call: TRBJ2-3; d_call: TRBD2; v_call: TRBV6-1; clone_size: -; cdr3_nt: TGTGCCAGCAGTGACTTGGGACTAGCGGAGGAAGATACGCAGTATTTT; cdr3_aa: CASSDLGLAEEDTQYF
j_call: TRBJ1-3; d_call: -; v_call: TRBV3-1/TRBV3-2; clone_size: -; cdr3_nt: TGTGCCAGCAGCCAAGATCCCACAGGAAACACCATATATTTT; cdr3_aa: CASSQDPTGNTIYF
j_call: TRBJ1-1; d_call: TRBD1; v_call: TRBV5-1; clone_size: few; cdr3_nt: TGCGCCAGCAGCCCGGGGGCAGGGGGCTCGAACACTGAAGCTTTCTTT; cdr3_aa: CASSPGAGGSNTEAFF
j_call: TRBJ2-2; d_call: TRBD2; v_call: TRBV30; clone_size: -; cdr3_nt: TGTGCCTGGAAGGGACTAGCGAGCACCGGGGAGCTGTTTTTT; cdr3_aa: CAWKGLASTGELFF
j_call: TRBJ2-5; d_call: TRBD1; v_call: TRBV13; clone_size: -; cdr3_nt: TGTGCCAGCAGCGTCAGGACAGGGGGAGAGACCCAGTACTTC; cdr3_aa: CASSVRTGGETQYF
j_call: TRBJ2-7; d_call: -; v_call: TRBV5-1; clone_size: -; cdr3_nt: TGCGCCAGCAGCTTGGCCCTGACAGCCCCTTACGAGCAGTACTTC; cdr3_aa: CASSLALTAPYEQYF
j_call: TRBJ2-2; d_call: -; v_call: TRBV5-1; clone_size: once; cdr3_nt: TGCGCCAGCAGCTTGGACAGGGCGGACACCGGGGAGCTGTTTTTT; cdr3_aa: CASSLDRADTGELFF
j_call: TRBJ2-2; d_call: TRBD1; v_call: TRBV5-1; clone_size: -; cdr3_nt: TGCGCCAGCAGCGCGGGACAGGGTGGGGCCGGGGAGCTGTTTTTT; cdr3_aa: CASSAGQGGAGELFF
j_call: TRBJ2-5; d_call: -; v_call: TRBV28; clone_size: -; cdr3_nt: TGTGCCAGCAGTCAGAGGGCAGGGGAATACCAAGAGACCCAGTACTTC; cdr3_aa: CASSQRAGEYQETQYF
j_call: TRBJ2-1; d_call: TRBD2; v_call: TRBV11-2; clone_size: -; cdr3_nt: TGTGCCAGCAGCCGCAGCGGGGGGATCTACAATGAGCAGTTCTTC; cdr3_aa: CASSRSGGIYNEQFF
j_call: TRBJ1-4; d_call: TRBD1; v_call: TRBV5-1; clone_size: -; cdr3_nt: TGCGCCAGCAGCGAAAACAGGGGGCAAGTTGAAAAACTGTTTTTT; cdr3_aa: CASSENRGQVEKLFF
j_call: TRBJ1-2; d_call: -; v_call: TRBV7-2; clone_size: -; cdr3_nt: TGTGCCAGCAGCGAAACTTCTGCAGGCAGGTCTAACTATGGCTACACCTTC; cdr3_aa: CASSETSAGRSNYGYTF
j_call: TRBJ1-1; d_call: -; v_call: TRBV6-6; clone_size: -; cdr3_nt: TGTGCCAGCAGTCCCGGTTTTTTGAACACTGAAGCTTTCTTT; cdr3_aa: CASSPGFLNTEAFF
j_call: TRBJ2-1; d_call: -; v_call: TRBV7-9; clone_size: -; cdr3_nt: TGTGCCAGCAGCCGGGAGCAACGGTTCTTC; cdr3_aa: CASSREQRFF
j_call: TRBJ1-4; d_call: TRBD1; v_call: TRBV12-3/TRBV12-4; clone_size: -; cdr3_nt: TGTGCCAGCAACAAACAGGGGCTTGGACTGTTTTTT; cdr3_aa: CASNKQGLGLFF
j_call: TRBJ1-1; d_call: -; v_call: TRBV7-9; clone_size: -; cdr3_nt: TGTGCCAGCAGCTTAGCGGCGGGGGTAGCTTTCTTT; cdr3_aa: CASSLAAGVAFF
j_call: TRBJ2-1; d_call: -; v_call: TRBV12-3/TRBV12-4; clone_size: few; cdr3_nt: TGTGCCAGCAGTTTAAGCGTGATCGATGAGCAGTTCTTC; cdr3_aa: CASSLSVIDEQFF
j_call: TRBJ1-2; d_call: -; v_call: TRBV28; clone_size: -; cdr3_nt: TGTGCCAGCAGAGTAGGCGGACTCAACTATGGCTACACCTTC; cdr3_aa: CASRVGGLNYGYTF
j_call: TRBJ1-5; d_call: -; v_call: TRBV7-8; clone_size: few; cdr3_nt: TGTGCCAGCAGCCGAGGGGGTGCGGGCCAGCCCCAGCATTTT; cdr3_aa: CASSRGGAGQPQHF
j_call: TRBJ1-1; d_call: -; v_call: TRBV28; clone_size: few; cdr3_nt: TGTGCCAGCAGATGGAGTCTACCGGGACACCGAAACACTGAAGCTTTCTTT; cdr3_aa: CASRWSLPGHRNTEAFF
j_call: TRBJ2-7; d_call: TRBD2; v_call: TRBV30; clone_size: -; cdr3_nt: TGTGCCTGGAGGACTAGCGGGGGCTACGAGCAGTACTTC; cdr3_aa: CAWRTSGGYEQYF
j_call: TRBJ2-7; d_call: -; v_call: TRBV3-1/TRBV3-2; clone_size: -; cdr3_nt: TGTGCCAGCAGCCAACGCTTAAGCTGGGAGCAGTACTTC; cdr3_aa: CASSQRLSWEQYF
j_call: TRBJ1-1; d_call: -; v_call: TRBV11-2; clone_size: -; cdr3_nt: TGTGCCAGCAGCTTCGGTCTTACGAACACTGAAGCTTTCTTT; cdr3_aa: CASSFGLTNTEAFF
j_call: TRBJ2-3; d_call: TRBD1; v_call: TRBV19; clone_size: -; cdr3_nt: TGTGCCAGTAGTCCACTAAATATTCATCGACAGGGGGACACAGATACGCAGTATTTT; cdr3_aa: CASSPLNIHRQGDTDTQYF
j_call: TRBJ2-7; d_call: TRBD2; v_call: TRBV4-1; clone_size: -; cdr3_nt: TGCGCCAGCAGCCAAGGGGAGACTAGCCCGGGGGGCTACGAGCAGTACTTC; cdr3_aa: CASSQGETSPGGYEQYF
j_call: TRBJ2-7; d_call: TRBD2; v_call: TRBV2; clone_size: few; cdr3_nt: TGTGCCAGCAGTGTTCGGGGGGACGAGCAGTACTTC; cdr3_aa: CASSVRGDEQYF